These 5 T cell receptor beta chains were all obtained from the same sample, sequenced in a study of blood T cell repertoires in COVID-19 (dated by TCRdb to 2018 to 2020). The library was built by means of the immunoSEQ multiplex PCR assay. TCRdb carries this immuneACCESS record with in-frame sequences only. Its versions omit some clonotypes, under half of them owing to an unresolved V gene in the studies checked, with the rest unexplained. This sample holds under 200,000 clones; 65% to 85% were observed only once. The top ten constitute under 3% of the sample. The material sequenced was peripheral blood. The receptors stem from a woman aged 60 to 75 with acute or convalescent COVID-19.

The DNA for the CDR3 is TGTGCCAGCAGCGCCCCGGGACAGGGAAATCAGCCCCAGCATTTT. This codes for CASSAPGQGNQPQHF. This rearrangement joins TRBV2 to TRBJ1-5, with 9 nucleotides matching TRBD1. Per germline, CDR1 SNHLY and CDR2 FYNNEI. This CDR3 is built from 15 residues. V lost 6 bases and J lost 4; bases outside the gene matches: 7. The full variable domain, with the rest looked up from reference TRBV2 and TRBJ1-5, is EPEVTQTPSHQVTQMGQEVILRCVPISNHLYFYWYRQILGQKVEFLVSFYNNEISEKSEIFDDQFSVERPDGSNFTLKIRSTKLEDSAMYFCASSAPGQGNQPQHFGDGTRLSIL.

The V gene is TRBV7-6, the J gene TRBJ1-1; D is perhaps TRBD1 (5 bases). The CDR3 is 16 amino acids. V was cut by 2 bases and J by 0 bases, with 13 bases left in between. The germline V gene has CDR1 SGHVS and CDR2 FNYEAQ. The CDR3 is CASSLLSGGMNTEAFF. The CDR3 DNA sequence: TGTGCCAGCAGCTTACTGTCGGGGGGAATGAACACTGAAGCTTTCTTT.

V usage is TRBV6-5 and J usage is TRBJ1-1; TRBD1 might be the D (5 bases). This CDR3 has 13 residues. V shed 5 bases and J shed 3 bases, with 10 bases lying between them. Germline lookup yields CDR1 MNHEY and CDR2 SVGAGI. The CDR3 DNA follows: TGTGCCAGCAGTCGGGGGGGGGACACTGAAGCTTTCTTT. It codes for CASSRGGDTEAFF.

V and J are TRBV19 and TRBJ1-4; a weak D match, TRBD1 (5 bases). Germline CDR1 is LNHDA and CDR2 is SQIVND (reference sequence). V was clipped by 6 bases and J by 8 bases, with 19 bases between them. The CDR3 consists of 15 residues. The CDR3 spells CASSDWGRRGEKLFF. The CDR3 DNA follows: TGTGCCAGTAGCGATTGGGGACGACGGGGGGAAAAACTGTTTTTT.

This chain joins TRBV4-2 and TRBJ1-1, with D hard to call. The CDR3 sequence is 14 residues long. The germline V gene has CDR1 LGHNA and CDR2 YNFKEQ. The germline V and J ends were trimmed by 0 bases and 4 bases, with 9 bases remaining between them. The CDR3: CASSQDGARTEAFF. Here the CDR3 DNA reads TGTGCCAGCAGCCAAGACGGAGCCCGCACTGAAGCTTTCTTT.